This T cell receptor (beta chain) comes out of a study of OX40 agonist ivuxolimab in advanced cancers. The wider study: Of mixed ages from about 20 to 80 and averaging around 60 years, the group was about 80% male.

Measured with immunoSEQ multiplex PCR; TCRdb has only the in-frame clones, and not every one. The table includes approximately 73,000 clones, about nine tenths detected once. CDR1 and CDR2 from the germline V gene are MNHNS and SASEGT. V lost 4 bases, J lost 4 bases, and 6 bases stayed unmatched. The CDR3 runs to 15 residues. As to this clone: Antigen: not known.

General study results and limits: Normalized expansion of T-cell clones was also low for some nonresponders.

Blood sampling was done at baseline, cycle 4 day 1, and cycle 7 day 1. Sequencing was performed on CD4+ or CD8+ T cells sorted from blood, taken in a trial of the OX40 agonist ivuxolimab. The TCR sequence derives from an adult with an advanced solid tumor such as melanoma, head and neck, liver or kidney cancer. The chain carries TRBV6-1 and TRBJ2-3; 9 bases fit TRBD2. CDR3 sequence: CASSVRREGADTQYF. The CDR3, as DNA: TGTGCCAGCAGTGTACGGCGGGAGGGCGCAGATACGCAGTATTTT.